This TCR beta chain was identified in a study of radiation and T cells in renal cell carcinoma. About the research overall: Nephrectomy followed 15 Gy stereotactic body radiation by 4 weeks.

The study's findings and limits: Pretreatment tumor biopsies were lacking, so baseline clonotypes are unknown. In blood, top tumor clones expanded by 2 weeks, shrinking by 4.

The CDR3 spans 13 residues. V was clipped by 6 bases and J by 1 base, with 10 bases between them. Germline V CDR1 and CDR2: MDHEN, SYDVKM. Assay used: immunoSEQ multiplex PCR; TCRdb lists only in-frame clones, some missing. The sample shows around 120,000 clones, around four fifths of them seen only once. On this clone itself: The target antigen is unknown.

The time point denotes: blood 2 weeks post-SBRT. Regarding treatment: 15 Gy SBRT to primary tumor, nephrectomy 4 weeks later. The tumor was a clear cell renal cell carcinoma. This receptor was identified in a woman in her sixties or seventies with renal cell carcinoma. The V and J genes are TRBV28 and TRBJ2-7; D call uncertain. The sequencing used blood, collected from a patient whose treatment included radiotherapy and nephrectomy. The CDR3 loop reads CASRPPASYEQYF. The DNA for the CDR3 is TGTGCCAGCAGACCTCCCGCGTCCTACGAGCAGTACTTC.